This entry concerns a single TCR beta chain. The antigen remains unidentified. The sample originates from a study of cytomegalovirus exposure and HLA in healthy donors. Study as a whole: Findings of an earlier analysis included 90 million to 120 million unique TCR beta sequences from 170 million or so T cells. Among approximately 390 genotyped donors, approximately 80% fell in the Caucasian-associated ancestry cluster. Findings and limits, study-wide: Researchers catalogued approximately 160 TCR beta chains as cytomegalovirus-associated.

V dropped 4 bases and J dropped 0 bases, with 11 bases sitting between them. Germline lookup yields CDR1 SGDLS and CDR2 YYNGEE. This CDR3 comprises 15 residues. All donors participated as healthy donors of bone marrow. The PCR contained 60 Vbeta and 13 Jbeta primers. Measured with immunoSEQ multiplex PCR; TCRdb has only the in-frame clones, and not every one. The sample carries around 160,000 clones, over 75% recorded once. The TCR originated in a man younger than 30 in good health and CMV-seropositive. This chain joins TRBV9 and TRBJ1-3, with D possibly TRBD1 on 6 matching bases. The specimen was PBMCs. The CDR3: CASSPKGDSGNTIYF. Here the CDR3 DNA reads TGTGCCAGCAGCCCCAAGGGGGACTCTGGAAACACCATATATTTT.